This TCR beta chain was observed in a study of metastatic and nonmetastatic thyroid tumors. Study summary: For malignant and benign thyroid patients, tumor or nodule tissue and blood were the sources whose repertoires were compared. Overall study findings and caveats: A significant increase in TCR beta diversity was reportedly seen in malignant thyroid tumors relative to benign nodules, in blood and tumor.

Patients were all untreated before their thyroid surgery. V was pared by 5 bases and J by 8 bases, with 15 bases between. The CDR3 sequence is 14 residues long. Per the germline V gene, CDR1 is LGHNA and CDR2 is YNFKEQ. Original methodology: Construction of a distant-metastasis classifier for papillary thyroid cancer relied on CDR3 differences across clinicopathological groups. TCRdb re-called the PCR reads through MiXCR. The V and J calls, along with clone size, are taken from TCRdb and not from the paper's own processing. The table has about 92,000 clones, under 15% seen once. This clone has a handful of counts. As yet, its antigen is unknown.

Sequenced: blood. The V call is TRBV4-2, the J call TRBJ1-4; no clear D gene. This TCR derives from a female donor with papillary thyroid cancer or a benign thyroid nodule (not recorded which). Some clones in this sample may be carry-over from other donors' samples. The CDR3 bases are TGTGCCAGCAGCGGGCGTATCCCGGAGGAAAAACTGTTTTTT. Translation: CASSGRIPEEKLFF.